The 9 T cell receptor beta chains in this list originate from one sample, sequenced in a study of brain T cells in children with intractable seizures. Generated by immunoSEQ multiplex PCR, the TCRdb table keeps only in-frame clones and is missing some. In the table there are 300,000 to 400,000 clones, roughly 92% of which are singletons. Time point meaning: blood from clinic visit 5 months post-surgery; TSC patient then seizure free. The sequences come from peripheral blood, collected approximately 5 months after surgery. Receptors originate from a boy in the first two years of life with tuberous sclerosis and intractable seizures.

V is TRBV18 and J is TRBJ1-1; no clear D. V lost 3 bases to trimming and J lost 1 base, with 6 bases between them. The CDR3 length is 13 residues. Germline-derived CDR1 and CDR2 are KGHSH and LQKENI. This chain's CDR3 is CASSPGPNTEAFF. The DNA of the CDR3 is TGTGCCAGCTCACCTGGACCGAACACTGAAGCTTTCTTT.

This clone was seen just once. The rearrangement joins TRBV3-1 (or the pseudogene TRBV3-2) to TRBJ1-1; no definite D call. With 2 bases removed from V and 0 bases from J, the gap between germline ends came to 10 bases. The CDR3 has 15 residues. The germline CDR1 and CDR2 sequences are LGHDT and YNNKEL (reference sequence). Written as DNA, the CDR3 is TGTGCCAGCAGCCAAACGGGTCCGATGAACACTGAAGCTTTCTTT. Encoded protein: CASSQTGPMNTEAFF.

The chain carries TRBV7-3 and TRBJ2-5; 7 bases agree with TRBD2. Germline CDR1 and CDR2: SGHTA and FQGTGA. Unmatched junction bases numbered 9, after V lost 3 bases and J lost 5 bases. The length of the CDR3 is 15 residues. This CDR3 reads CASSLGDYAHETQYF. Written as DNA, the CDR3 is TGTGCCAGCAGCTTGGGGGACTATGCTCACGAGACCCAGTACTTC.

In its sample, this clone was seen once. The chain couples TRBV3-1 (or the pseudogene TRBV3-2) to TRBJ1-2; TRBD1 is a possible D gene (5 bases). CDR3 length: 16 amino acids. The V end lost 0 bases, the J end lost 0 bases, and 11 bases lay between the germline ends. Germline CDR1 LGHDT, CDR2 YNNKEL (reference sequence). This CDR3 reads CASSQETAAPNYGYTF. The CDR3 bases are TGTGCCAGCAGCCAAGAGACAGCGGCCCCTAACTATGGCTACACCTTC.

The V and J genes are TRBV30 and TRBJ2-5, with D unclear. Between the trimmed V and J ends, which lost 0 bases and 6 bases, there was a span of 5 bases. Looked up from germline, CDR1 is GTSNPN and CDR2 is SVGIG (reference sequence). This CDR3 is 11 amino acids long. The CDR3 spells CAWSVGQTQYF. The CDR3 nucleotides are TGTGCCTGGAGTGTAGGCCAGACCCAGTACTTC.

V and J are TRBV24-1 and TRBJ2-1; 9 bases agree with TRBD2. The CDR3 loop spans 17 amino acids. Losses at the gene ends were 2 bases for V and 4 bases for J; bases not matched to a gene: 8. Germline V gene lookup returns CDR1 KGHDR and CDR2 SFDVKD. The CDR3 sequence: CATSDSLTSGGYNEQFF. Written as DNA, the CDR3 is TGTGCCACCAGTGATTCACTGACTAGCGGAGGATACAATGAGCAGTTCTTC.

The chain is built from TRBV19 and TRBJ1-5; 11 bases agree with TRBD1. The ends lost 6 bases at V and 0 bases at J; junction bases unmatched: 7. Germline V gives CDR1 LNHDA, CDR2 SQIVND (reference sequence). The CDR3 extends over 17 amino acids. CDR3 loop: CASRDRGLPHSNQPQHF. The CDR3 DNA follows: TGTGCCAGTAGGGACAGGGGGCTCCCACATAGCAATCAGCCCCAGCATTTT.

In the case of this clone: Other DNA sequences within the sample encode an identical CDR3. This rearrangement joins TRBV20-1 to TRBJ1-2, with D uncertain. Germline-derived CDR1 and CDR2 are DFQATT and SNEGSKA (reference sequence). The CDR3 is 11 residues long. V was trimmed by 1 base and J by 5 bases, leaving 5 bases between them. The CDR3 DNA is TGCAGTGCTAGAGTCGATTATGGCTACACCTTC. This gives the protein CSARVDYGYTF.

This chain links TRBV7-9 with TRBJ1-1; tentative D call: TRBD1 (5 bases). This CDR3 is built from 15 residues. Germline CDR1 SEHNR, CDR2 FQNEAQ (reference sequence). Trimming pared 5 bases from V and 0 bases from J, leaving 13 bases between. CDR3 sequence: CASSRRGGMNTEAFF. Written as DNA, the CDR3 is TGTGCCAGCAGCCGCCGTGGGGGGATGAACACTGAAGCTTTCTTT.